The 3 T cell receptor beta chains in this list originate from one sample, sequenced in a study of T cell repertoires in cytomegalovirus infection. TCRdb recomputed calls from the reads with MiXCR, one row per CDR3 protein. The sample lists around 290,000 distinct CDR3 sequences; roughly a quarter were seen once. Sequencing input: PBMCs. The receptors were sampled from a human donor in good health (CMV status not recorded). Some clones in this sample may be carry-over from other donors' samples.

This clonotype showed up just a few times. The chain uses TRBV18 and TRBJ2-3; 10 bases agree with TRBD1. Germline lookup yields CDR1 KGHSH and CDR2 LQKENI. J was trimmed by 2 bases and V by 3 bases; bases with no gene match: 2. The CDR3 contains 15 residues. CDR3 DNA sequence: TGTGCCAGCTCACCGGGACAGGGGATCACAGATACGCAGTATTTT. It specifies CASSPGQGITDTQYF.

The chain uses TRBV24-1 and TRBJ2-5; 7 positions match TRBD2. This CDR3 has 14 residues. Looked up from germline, CDR1 is KGHDR and CDR2 is SFDVKD. V dropped 0 bases and J dropped 4; count of bases not matched to a gene: 1. The CDR3 DNA follows: TGTGCCACCAGTGATTTGGGCGGGAGAGAGACCCAGTACTTC. This encodes CATSDLGGRETQYF.

This clonotype was counted a few times. The gene calls are TRBV6-6 and TRBJ2-1; D gene ambiguous. Trimming removed 3 bases at V and 8 bases at J, with 11 bases between. The CDR3 consists of 13 residues. Germline V gene sequence: CDR1 MNHNY, CDR2 SVGAGI (reference sequence). The DNA of the CDR3 is TGTGCCAGCAGTTATTCCAGCCGCCATGAGCAGTTCTTC. Amino acids: CASSYSSRHEQFF.